This is a list of T cell receptor beta chains from one sample in a study of shared clonotypes between healthy human individuals. The protocol was immunoSEQ multiplex PCR, while the TCRdb copy is restricted to in-frame clones and leaves out a portion. Of 1,100,000 or so clones listed, 75% to 85% are singletons. The sequenced material came from memory CD4+ T cells from PBMCs. The source of these receptors is a man between 18 and 35 years old in good health. Some clones in this sample may be carry-over from other donors' samples. Each CDR3 is given with its conserved first and last residue. A D gene is named only where the DNA matches it firmly. Rows give clone size only sometimes, using once, few, many, or a class for an expanded clone.

clone_size	cdr3_length	v_call	j_call	d_call	cdr3_nt	cdr3_aa
.	16	TRBV9	TRBJ2-6	.	TGTGCCAGCAGCGGCGGCAGCACAGGGGGGGCCAACGTCCTGACTTTC	CASSGGSTGGANVLTF
.	16	TRBV7-2	TRBJ2-2	TRBD2	TGTGCCAGCAGCAGAACCGGGACTACAAACACCGGGGAGCTGTTTTTT	CASSRTGTTNTGELFF
.	15	TRBV5-1	TRBJ2-7	.	TGCGCCAGCAGCGCAGGGGGGGGCCTCTCCTACGAGCAGTACTTC	CASSAGGGLSYEQYF
few	13	TRBV6-1	TRBJ1-3	.	TGTGCCAGCAGTGGTAGCCTCGGAAACACCATATATTTT	CASSGSLGNTIYF
.	13	TRBV6-5	TRBJ1-2	.	TGTGCCAGCAGTTTTGAAGCTAACTATGGCTACACCTTC	CASSFEANYGYTF
.	15	TRBV7-8	TRBJ2-7	.	TGTGCCAGCAGCTTCGGTGGGAGAGCTTCCTACGAGCAGTACTTC	CASSFGGRASYEQYF
.	13	TRBV2	TRBJ1-3	.	TGTGCCAGCAGCGGGATCTCTGGAAACACCATATATTTT	CASSGISGNTIYF
.	16	TRBV2	TRBJ1-1	.	TGTGCCAGCAGTGAAAGGTCGGGGCGGACGAGGGCTGAAGCTTTCTTT	CASSERSGRTRAEAFF
many	16	TRBV4-1	TRBJ2-1	TRBD2	TGCGCCAGCAGCCAAGTTAGGCTAGCGGTCTACAATGAGCAGTTCTTC	CASSQVRLAVYNEQFF
.	11	TRBV28	TRBJ2-7	.	TGTGCCAGCAGTTCCCAGTACGAGCAGTACTTC	CASSSQYEQYF
.	15	TRBV7-9	TRBJ2-5	.	TGTGCCAGCAGCTTAGGGAGGGCCACGGGGGAGACCCAGTACTTC	CASSLGRATGETQYF
.	14	TRBV18	TRBJ2-5	TRBD2	TGTGCCAGCTCACCGGGACTAGCGGAAGAGACCCAGTACTTC	CASSPGLAEETQYF
.	19	TRBV4-2	TRBJ1-1	.	TGTGCCAGCAGCCAACTACATCTCTCCACCCGCCTTATGAACACTGAAGCTTTCTTT	CASSQLHLSTRLMNTEAFF
.	14	TRBV19	TRBJ2-1	TRBD2	TGTGCCAGTGAGGGAAGCGGGGCCTACAATGAGCAGTTCTTC	CASEGSGAYNEQFF
.	13	TRBV29-1	TRBJ2-5	TRBD2	TGCAGCGTTGGTAGCGGGAGGGTGGAGACCCAGTACTTC	CSVGSGRVETQYF
.	14	TRBV27	TRBJ1-1	TRBD1	TGTGCCAGCAGGACCGGGACAGAGAACACTGAAGCTTTCTTT	CASRTGTENTEAFF
.	15	TRBV7-2	TRBJ2-7	.	TGTGCCAGCAGCTTATCAGGCGGAACCTCCTACGAGCAGTACTTC	CASSLSGGTSYEQYF
.	15	TRBV7-2	TRBJ1-4	.	TGTGCCAGCAGCTTAGGCGGAGTGGCTAATGAAAAACTGTTTTTT	CASSLGGVANEKLFF
.	14	TRBV19	TRBJ1-2	.	TGTGCCAGTAGTATTTCAGCGAGAAATCGCGGCTACACCTTC	CASSISARNRGYTF
.	13	TRBV7-3	TRBJ2-4	TRBD1	TGTGCCAGCAGTCAAACAGGGGAAAGCATTCAGTACTTC	CASSQTGESIQYF
once	12	TRBV11-1	TRBJ2-7	.	TGTGCCAGCAGCTTCGAGGGGCGGGAGCAGTACTTC	CASSFEGREQYF
.	17	TRBV28	TRBJ2-2	TRBD1	TGTGCCAGCAGTAACCTCGGACAGGGGACCTACACCGGGGAGCTGTTTTTT	CASSNLGQGTYTGELFF
.	16	TRBV7-2	TRBJ2-1	TRBD2	TGTGCCAGCAGCTTAGAGGCTAGCGGGCTCCCCAATGAGCAGTTCTTC	CASSLEASGLPNEQFF
.	15	TRBV7-3	TRBJ2-1	TRBD2	TGTGCCAGCAGCCCCCGACTAGCGGTATACAATGAGCAGTTCTTC	CASSPRLAVYNEQFF
.	15	TRBV2	TRBJ2-5	.	TGTGCCAGCAGTGATATTTTAGGGAGTGGAGAGACCCAGTACTTC	CASSDILGSGETQYF
few	11	TRBV7-9	TRBJ2-7	.	TGTGCCAGCAGCAACGGGCTAGCCCTGTACTTC	CASSNGLALYF
.	14	TRBV19	TRBJ1-5	TRBD1	TGTGCCAGCAGGGACAGGGGGGGGAGTCAGCCCCAGCATTTT	CASRDRGGSQPQHF
.	16	TRBV4-1	TRBJ2-3	.	TGCGCCAGCAGTCTGGAGGGAGTCCACCGCACAGATACGCAGTATTTT	CASSLEGVHRTDTQYF
once	12	TRBV5-6	TRBJ1-2	.	TGTGCCAGCAGCTTTCTGGCCTATGGCTACACCTTC	CASSFLAYGYTF
.	15	TRBV4-2	TRBJ2-7	.	TGTGCCAGCAGCCAATCGAGGGGTGGCTCCTACGAGCAGTACTTC	CASSQSRGGSYEQYF
.	15	TRBV5-1	TRBJ2-1	TRBD2	TGCGCCAGCAGCAAACGGGAGGCGGGGTACAATGAGCAGTTCTTC	CASSKREAGYNEQFF
once	15	TRBV2	TRBJ1-4	.	TGTGCCAGCAGAGCCTCTCGGGGGGCGTGGGAAAAACTGTTTTTT	CASRASRGAWEKLFF
.	17	TRBV4-2	TRBJ2-1	TRBD2	TGTGCCAGCAGCCAAGGTGCCGGAGCGGGGTCCTACAATGAGCAGTTCTTC	CASSQGAGAGSYNEQFF